The entry below describes one T cell receptor beta chain. Its antigen is unidentified. This record comes from a study of CXCR3-negative and CXCR3-positive naive CD8 T cells. The TRB cDNA libraries were prepared by 5' RACE with UMI labels. TCRdb derives one entry per CDR3 protein from the 5' RACE reads, leaving out DNA. Recorded for this sample: tens of thousands of distinct CDR3 sequences. Overall study results and limits: Diversity ran similarly high across both naive subsets but far lower in memory CD8+ cells.

There are 14 residues in the CDR3. Looked up from germline, CDR1 is SGHTA and CDR2 is FQGTGA. Material: memory CD8+ T cells from blood. This chain connects TRBV7-3 to TRBJ2-1. The receptor was derived from a human donor in good health. Some clones in this sample may be carry-over from other donors' samples. The chain's CDR3 is CASSMGTSYNEQFF.